This T cell receptor beta chain was sequenced for a study of CD8 T cells in Susac syndrome. After extraction with the RNeasy kit, 0.5 to 1 ug of the RNA was reverse transcribed using random hexamers. TCRdb recomputed calls from the immunoSEQ multiplex PCR reads with MiXCR, one row per CDR3 protein. The table shows 300,000 to 350,000 distinct CDR3 sequences, with around 92% occurring only once. The specimen sequenced was CD4+ T cells from PBMCs. This receptor was identified in a human donor with multiple sclerosis.

The CDR3, as DNA: TGTGCCAGCAGCCAAACAGGGGACGAGCAGTACTTC. It is translated as CASSQTGDEQYF. This chain uses TRBV7-9 with TRBJ2-7; 7 bases are a match to TRBD1. Germline V CDR1 and CDR2: SEHNR, FQNEAQ (reference sequence). V lost 5 bases, J lost 5 bases, and 3 bases stayed unmatched. There are 12 residues in the CDR3.